The present T cell receptor beta chain was sequenced within a study of PD-1 blockade in classical Hodgkin lymphoma. Whole-study results and caveats: Lower baseline TCR diversity was reported for newly diagnosed patients than for healthy donors. The diversity seen at baseline in complete responders resembled that of newly diagnosed patients. The CD4+ diversity rise by C4D1 was clearest in complete responders.

The CDR3 totals 15 residues. CDR1 is MNHNS and CDR2 is SASEGT in the germline V gene. The germline V and J ends were trimmed by 4 bases and 0 bases, with 10 bases remaining between them. This clone turned up a few times. Its antigen remains unidentified. Other DNA sequences in the sample encode the same CDR3. The method was immunoSEQ multiplex PCR; TCRdb's version includes in-frame clones alone and lacks a portion of them. The table shows over 50,000 clones, with approximately 90% occurring only once. The time point: cycle 4 day 1 (C4D1), after less than 7 weeks of nivolumab. Autologous stem cell transplantation was followed by relapse in every patient, and brentuximab vedotin exposure varied. Best responses included complete response and partial response; otherwise, the best response was progressive disease.

The receptor was isolated from a human donor with classical Hodgkin lymphoma. Sequencing used peripheral blood mononuclear cells (PBMCs), obtained before the fourth cycle of nivolumab. This chain links TRBV6-1 with TRBJ2-1; D gene unclear. The CDR3 sequence: CASSVGLSSYNEQFF. As DNA, the CDR3 is TGTGCCAGCAGTGTGGGTTTGAGCTCCTACAATGAGCAGTTCTTC.